Below, 7 T cell receptor beta chains from the same sample are listed, as sequenced in a study of blood T cells in healthy people across ages (dated by TCRdb to between 2014 and 2017). Library generation was performed with 5' RACE. Sequencing used an Illumina HiSeq 2500. A second PCR of 7 to 11 cycles was performed with a sample-barcoded 5' primer and a J-beta primer mix. The public reads were reanalyzed by TCRdb: fastp trimming at Q25, MiXCR alignment, in-frame beta chains only. CDR3 protein sequences are deduplicated, and each keeps its most common genes and DNA. Present in this sample are about 1.8 million distinct CDR3 sequences, around 50% of which were seen just once. Of the sample, roughly 2% is held by the ten largest clones. Material for sequencing was blood. The receptors originated from a woman aged 40 to 50 in good health.

The V call is TRBV6-7, the J call TRBJ2-3; D is possibly TRBD2 (7 bases). Being an ORF, TRBV6-7 has a function that is uncertain. Trimming removed 5 bases at V and 2 bases at J, with 17 bases between. This CDR3 is built from 16 residues. CDR3 sequence reads: CASSETEGGLTDTQYF. The CDR3 nucleotides read TGTGCCAGCAGTGAGACGGAGGGGGGGCTCACAGATACGCAGTATTTT.

This clonotype occurred a few times. This chain links TRBV6-2 or TRBV6-3 with TRBJ2-4; 7 bases are shared with TRBD2. CDR1 MNHEY and CDR2 SVGEGT come from the germline V gene. The CDR3 sequence is 15 residues long. J was trimmed by 6 bases and V by 5 bases; bases with no gene match: 10. Here the CDR3 DNA reads TGTGCCAGCAGTCCACAGACTAGCTCCCCAAACATTCAGTACTTC. It encodes CASSPQTSSPNIQYF.

The rearrangement uses TRBV5-5 and TRBJ1-5; no clear D gene. Trimming stripped 5 bases from V and 2 bases from J, with 11 bases between. Germline CDR1 and CDR2: SGHKS and YYEKEE (reference sequence). The CDR3 consists of 14 residues. CDR3 loop: CASRRGDGNQPQHF. The CDR3 nucleotides are TGTGCCAGCAGGAGAGGTGATGGCAATCAGCCCCAGCATTTT.

The chain couples TRBV6-1 to TRBJ2-1, with TRBD1 matching over 8 bases. CDR3 length: 15 residues. The germline CDR1 and CDR2 sequences are MNHNS and SASEGT. V gave up 7 bases and J gave up 4 bases; unmatched junction bases: 9. This CDR3 is CASTLRTGKYNEQFF. The CDR3 DNA reads as TGTGCCAGCACCTTACGGACAGGGAAATACAATGAGCAGTTCTTC.

The chain links TRBV7-2 to TRBJ2-6, with a weak D call TRBD1 (5 bases). The CDR3 spans 16 residues. V lost 10 bases, J lost 1 base, and 17 bases lay in between. Germline V gene sequence: CDR1 SGHTA, CDR2 FQGNSA. The DNA of the CDR3 is TGTGCCACCCAGTCAAGGGGCAGGTCTGGGGCCAACGTCCTGACTTTC. Amino acids: CATQSRGRSGANVLTF.

This clonotype has a handful of counts. V gene TRBV20-1 combines with J gene TRBJ1-5, with TRBD1 identical over 9 bases. From germline, CDR1 is DFQATT and CDR2 SNEGSKA (reference sequence). V was clipped by 5 bases and J by 2 bases; unmatched bases: 13. The CDR3 contains 17 residues. In DNA form, the CDR3 reads TGCAGTGCTTCTCCGACAGGGGGGAGTGTCGGCAATCAGCCCCAGCATTTT. It codes for CSASPTGGSVGNQPQHF.

The CDR3 loop reads CATRTARANEKLFF. Here the CDR3 DNA reads TGTGCCACCCGGACGGCCCGGGCTAATGAAAAACTGTTTTTT. The rearrangement joins TRBV6-6 to TRBJ1-4, with unresolved D. The CDR3 contains 14 residues. The germline gives CDR1 MNHNY, CDR2 SVGAGI (reference sequence). V lost 10 bases, J lost 3 bases, and 15 bases lay in between.